Shown below are 29 T cell receptor beta chains from a single sample sequenced in a study of shared clonotypes between healthy human individuals. Sequencing was performed with immunoSEQ multiplex PCR; in TCRdb, only in-frame clones are kept and a portion is missing. The sample has about 1.1 million clones; about four fifths are singletons. Sequencing used memory CD4+ T cells from PBMCs. Subset specified: CD45RA-negative fraction. These receptors came from a man between 18 and 35 years old in good health. Some clones in this sample may be carry-over from other donors' samples.

The V call is TRBV28, the J call TRBJ2-4, with 7 bases that match TRBD2. Germline assignment: CDR1 MDHEN and CDR2 SYDVKM. Germline trimming cut 2 bases from V and 6 bases from J; bases unmatched to any gene: 4. The CDR3 covers 14 residues. CDR3: CASSLPGRGNIQYF. Here the CDR3 DNA reads TGTGCCAGCAGTTTACCGGGGAGGGGAAACATTCAGTACTTC.

This chain joins TRBV30 and TRBJ1-2; no definite D call. Per germline, CDR1 GTSNPN and CDR2 SVGIG (reference sequence). The CDR3 length is 14 residues. V was shortened by 6 bases and J by 4 bases, with 18 bases between the two germline ends. The CDR3 coding sequence is TGTGCCTGCCCACCAAGGTTGGGTGGCTATGGCTACACCTTC. Translating gives CACPPRLGGYGYTF. The whole variable domain, remainder taken from reference TRBV30 and TRBJ1-2, is SQTIHQWPATLVQPVGSPLSLECTVEGTSNPNLYWYRQAAGRGLQLLFYSVGIGQISSEVPQNLSASRPQDRQFILSSKKLLLSDSGFYLCACPPRLGGYGYTFGSGTRLTVV.

The chain joins TRBV9 to TRBJ2-5; D is undetermined. In germline, CDR1 is SGDLS, CDR2 YYNGEE. The CDR3 totals 13 residues. V was trimmed by 4 bases and J by 4 bases, leaving 11 bases between them. CDR3 residues: CASSLPGGETQYF. CDR3 coding DNA: TGTGCCAGCAGCTTACCGGGCGGAGAGACCCAGTACTTC.

The genes are TRBV4-3 and TRBJ2-3; tentatively, D is TRBD1 or TRBD2 (5 bases each). Germline V gene sequence: CDR1 LGHNA, CDR2 YSLEER. CDR3 length: 14 amino acids. V lost 3 bases and J 8 bases, leaving 15 bases between the germline ends. CDR3 in amino acids: CASSHADRDATQYF. CDR3 in DNA: TGCGCCAGCAGCCACGCAGACCGGGACGCTACGCAGTATTTT.

This chain links TRBV6-5 with TRBJ2-3; D remains ambiguous. The V end lost 6 bases, the J end lost 3 bases, and 10 bases lay between the germline ends. CDR3 length: 13 residues. CDR1 MNHEY and CDR2 SVGAGI come from the germline V gene. CDR3 DNA: TGTGCCAGCAGCCGAGACGGGACAGATACGCAGTATTTT. It is translated as CASSRDGTDTQYF.

The V gene is TRBV5-1, the J gene TRBJ1-4; D unclear. CDR1 SGHRS and CDR2 YFSETQ come from the germline V gene. The ends were cut back, 0 bases at V and 8 bases at J, with 14 bases in the middle. The CDR3 contains 15 residues. The CDR3 region is CASSLGATSEEKLFF. The CDR3 bases are TGCGCCAGCAGCTTGGGGGCAACTTCGGAGGAAAAACTGTTTTTT.

This chain uses TRBV30 with TRBJ1-3, with a possible D match to TRBD1 (5 bases). Germline V gene lookup returns CDR1 GTSNPN and CDR2 SVGIG (reference sequence). The CDR3 runs to 14 residues. V shed 7 bases and J shed 0 bases, with 13 bases lying between them. Here the CDR3 DNA reads TGTGCCTACCGGGGGGGTTACTCTGGAAACACCATATATTTT. It is translated as CAYRGGYSGNTIYF.

The chain recombines TRBV5-1 with TRBJ2-1; TRBD2 matches 8 bases. The V and J ends lost 1 base and 4 bases, in that order; junction bases with no gene match: 4. Germline CDR1 and CDR2: SGHRS and YFSETQ. There are 15 residues in the CDR3. CDR3 nucleotide sequence: TGCGCCAGCAGCTTGACTAGCGGATTGTACAATGAGCAGTTCTTC. It codes for CASSLTSGLYNEQFF.

This clone was seen a handful of times. CDR3 nucleotides: TGCGCCAGCAGCCAAGAGGGGCATGGTGGGTCCTACGAGCAGTACTTC. Its translation: CASSQEGHGGSYEQYF. This chain uses TRBV4-1 with TRBJ2-7; tentative D call: TRBD1 (5 bases). Between the trimmed V and J ends, which lost 0 bases and 1 base, there was a span of 13 bases. The CDR3 extends over 16 amino acids. Per the germline V gene, CDR1 is MGHRA and CDR2 is YSYEKL.

V and J are TRBV27 and TRBJ2-1, with 7 bases matching TRBD2. The length of the CDR3 is 19 residues. The V and J ends lost 5 bases and 6 bases, in that order; junction bases with no gene match: 22. Germline CDR1 MNHEY, CDR2 SMNVEV (reference sequence). The CDR3 protein is CASSRNPAVLRGEPNEQFF. The CDR3 coding sequence is TGTGCCAGCAGTAGAAACCCCGCAGTGCTCCGGGGGGAACCCAATGAGCAGTTCTTC.

Of note for this clone: Given a far larger clone just one base away, this is likely a sequencing read error. The CDR3 carries no conserved terminal phenylalanine or tryptophan, so it likely arises from a read error. CDR3 protein: CASSIGRPQPQHL. The CDR3 nucleotides are TGTGCCAGTAGTATAGGTAGACCGCAGCCCCAGCATCTT. The rearrangement links TRBV19 to TRBJ1-5; D is uncertain. CDR1 and CDR2 from the germline V gene are LNHDA and SQIVND (reference sequence). This CDR3 is built from 13 residues. V was cut by 1 base and J by 7 bases, with 8 bases left in between.

This sequence joins TRBV15 and TRBJ1-2; D remains ambiguous. This CDR3 contains 13 residues. The germline V gene has CDR1 LNHNV and CDR2 YYDKDF (reference sequence). V shed 0 bases and J shed 7 bases, with 9 bases lying between them. CDR3 region: CATSRDVAGGYTF. As DNA, the CDR3 is TGTGCCACCAGCAGAGATGTGGCGGGTGGCTACACCTTC.

The rearrangement joins TRBV2 to TRBJ2-1; 10 nucleotides match TRBD2. V was clipped by 8 bases and J by 10 bases; unmatched bases: 14. Germline V gene data show CDR1 as SNHLY and CDR2 as FYNNEI. The CDR3 length is 15 residues. For the CDR3, the DNA is TGTGCCAGCTCTTCCGGGACTAGCGTCGTTCTAGAGCAGTTCTTC. The encoded protein is CASSSGTSVVLEQFF.

The chain uses TRBV9 and TRBJ2-3; TRBD2 agrees at 8 bases. The CDR3 is 15 residues long. Germline CDR1 is SGDLS and CDR2 is YYNGEE. Germline trimming cut 2 bases from V and 6 bases from J; bases unmatched to any gene: 8. CDR3 residues: CASSVRPQREDTQYF. In nucleotides, the CDR3 is TGTGCCAGCAGCGTCCGGCCTCAGCGGGAGGATACGCAGTATTTT. The whole variable domain, remainder taken from reference TRBV9 and TRBJ2-3, is DSGVTQTPKHLITATGQRVTLRCSPRSGDLSVYWYQQSLDQGLQFLIQYYNGEERAKGNILERFSAQQFPDLHSELNLSSLELGDSALYFCASSVRPQREDTQYFGPGTRLTVL.

This rearrangement joins TRBV20-1 to TRBJ2-5; D is ambiguous. Germline V gives CDR1 DFQATT, CDR2 SNEGSKA (reference sequence). CDR3 length equals 11 residues. Trimming removed 3 bases from V and 5 bases from J, with 7 bases in between. CDR3 region: CSASVRETQYF. The CDR3 bases are TGCAGTGCTAGTGTGCGGGAGACCCAGTACTTC.

The rearrangement uses TRBV5-1 and TRBJ2-5; TRBD1 matches at 8 bases. The CDR3 is made up of 21 amino acids. The V segment lost 4 bases and the J segment 1 base; nucleotides outside the gene matches: 24. CDR1 and CDR2 from the germline V gene are SGHRS and YFSETQ. CDR3 in amino acids: CASSPYSTGRTYRGAQETQYF. Written as DNA, the CDR3 is TGCGCCAGCAGCCCCTACTCGACAGGCCGAACATACAGGGGGGCCCAAGAGACCCAGTACTTC.

The chain is built from TRBV28 and TRBJ2-2; TRBD2 might be the D (5 bases). Looked up from germline, CDR1 is MDHEN and CDR2 is SYDVKM. The CDR3 consists of 15 residues. Trimming stripped 6 bases from V and 2 bases from J, with 13 bases between. The chain's CDR3 is CASSPNGINTGELFF. The CDR3 region has the DNA TGTGCCAGCAGCCCCAACGGGATTAACACCGGGGAGCTGTTTTTT.

This clone was detected a few times. CDR3 DNA sequence: TGTGCCAGCAGCTTAACGTTGGCGGGAGGGCCCCGGGAGCTGTTTTTT. Its protein is CASSLTLAGGPRELFF. The chain has TRBV7-3 and TRBJ2-2, with 9 nucleotides matching TRBD2. CDR3 length equals 16 residues. The V segment lost 0 bases and the J segment 9 bases; nucleotides outside the gene matches: 8. Germline values: CDR1 SGHTA, CDR2 FQGTGA.

The CDR3: CASRRGAGGYYEQYF. CDR3 DNA sequence: TGTGCCAGCAGGCGGGGAGCGGGAGGGTACTACGAGCAGTACTTC. V gene TRBV27 combines with J gene TRBJ2-7, with 10 bases aligning to TRBD2. After removal of 6 bases from V and 3 bases from J, the junction contained 8 bases not matched to a gene. The V gene's germline CDR1 is MNHEY and CDR2 SMNVEV (reference sequence). The CDR3 totals 15 residues.

CDR3 bases: TGCGCCAGCAGGGTAGGGGATGGTATTGACTATGGCTACACCTTC. It translates to CASRVGDGIDYGYTF. V usage is TRBV5-1 and J usage is TRBJ1-2, with D tentatively TRBD1 (5 bases). Trimming pared 5 bases from V and 3 bases from J, leaving 17 bases between. The CDR3 covers 15 residues. The germline V gene encodes CDR1 SGHRS and CDR2 YFSETQ.

This rearrangement joins TRBV2 to TRBJ2-1; 10 nucleotides line up with TRBD1. CDR1 is SNHLY, CDR2 FYNNEI, per germline. The CDR3 has 15 residues. V gave up 5 bases and J gave up 4 bases; unmatched junction bases: 5. The CDR3, as DNA: TGTGCCAGCAGTAAGACAGGGGGCGCGTACAATGAGCAGTTCTTC. Encoded protein: CASSKTGGAYNEQFF.

This clone was recorded only once. V and J are TRBV27 and TRBJ2-7; maybe TRBD2 (6 bases). The CDR3 is 18 amino acids. Trimming removed 1 base from V and 2 bases from J, with 21 bases in between. Germline assignment: CDR1 MNHEY and CDR2 SMNVEV (reference sequence). CDR3 nucleotides: TGTGCCAGCAGTTTATTACCTTGGACTGTGGGACTGCCCTACGAGCAGTACTTC. Protein product: CASSLLPWTVGLPYEQYF.

This clone came up once. CDR3 residues: CASSLELAGNEQYF. CDR3 in DNA: TGTGCCAGCAGCTTGGAGCTAGCGGGAAACGAGCAGTACTTC. The rearrangement links TRBV5-4 to TRBJ2-7, with 9 bases matching TRBD2. V dropped 0 bases and J dropped 5; count of bases not matched to a gene: 3. The CDR3 totals 14 residues. Germline V CDR1 and CDR2: SGHNT, YYREEE (reference sequence).

The chain carries TRBV28 and TRBJ2-5; 9 nucleotides match TRBD2. The trim removed 7 bases at V and 5 bases at J, leaving 11 bases unmatched. The CDR3 loop spans 15 amino acids. In germline, CDR1 is MDHEN, CDR2 SYDVKM. This CDR3 reads CASKKWVAGEETQYF. CDR3 in DNA: TGTGCCAGCAAAAAGTGGGTAGCGGGGGAGGAGACCCAGTACTTC.

The gene calls are TRBV30 and TRBJ1-4, with D unclear. Trimming shortened V by 0 bases and J by 7 bases, and 6 bases separated the two germline ends. This CDR3 is 12 amino acids long. Germline-derived CDR1 and CDR2 are GTSNPN and SVGIG (reference sequence). CDR3 loop: CAWSVHGEKLFF. The CDR3 nucleotides are TGTGCCTGGAGTGTACATGGTGAAAAACTGTTTTTT. Supplemented by reference TRBV30 and TRBJ1-4, the full variable domain reads SQTIHQWPATLVQPVGSPLSLECTVEGTSNPNLYWYRQAAGRGLQLLFYSVGIGQISSEVPQNLSASRPQDRQFILSSKKLLLSDSGFYLCAWSVHGEKLFFGSGTQLSVL.

The chain employs TRBV19 and TRBJ1-4; 7 bases agree with TRBD1. Germline assignment: CDR1 LNHDA and CDR2 SQIVND (reference sequence). The CDR3 covers 15 residues. Germline trimming cut 5 bases from V and 10 bases from J; bases unmatched to any gene: 13. The CDR3, as DNA: TGTGCCAGTAGTGATCGACAGGGTGGGCCGTCAAAACTGTTTTTT. Amino acids: CASSDRQGGPSKLFF.

The chain has TRBV28 and TRBJ1-2; tentatively, D is TRBD1 (5 bases). V was trimmed by 9 bases and J by 8 bases, leaving 22 bases between them. In germline, CDR1 is MDHEN, CDR2 SYDVKM. The CDR3 totals 14 residues. As DNA, the CDR3 is TGTGCCAGTGTCGGGTTCCGGGGCCTCGGGGGCTACACCTTC. It specifies CASVGFRGLGGYTF.

This chain links TRBV9 with TRBJ2-5, with a possible D match to TRBD1 (5 bases). CDR3 size: 16 residues. In germline, CDR1 is SGDLS, CDR2 YYNGEE. Trimming pared 0 bases from V and 1 base from J, leaving 13 bases between. CDR3 sequence reads: CASSVGAGSGQETQYF. CDR3 coding DNA: TGTGCCAGCAGCGTAGGGGCAGGGTCGGGCCAAGAGACCCAGTACTTC. The entire variable domain, with the rest obtained from reference TRBV9 and TRBJ2-5, is as follows: DSGVTQTPKHLITATGQRVTLRCSPRSGDLSVYWYQQSLDQGLQFLIQYYNGEERAKGNILERFSAQQFPDLHSELNLSSLELGDSALYFCASSVGAGSGQETQYFGPGTRLLVL.

In its sample, this clone was seen once. The CDR3 DNA follows: TGTGCCAGCAGCACGACAGTCTCTGGGGCCAACGTCCTGACTTTC. It is translated as CASSTTVSGANVLTF. V and J are TRBV27 and TRBJ2-6, with D maybe TRBD1 (5 bases). Germline CDR1 and CDR2: MNHEY and SMNVEV (reference sequence). The CDR3 spans 15 residues. Deletions cut 6 bases from V and 0 bases from J, with 9 bases between.